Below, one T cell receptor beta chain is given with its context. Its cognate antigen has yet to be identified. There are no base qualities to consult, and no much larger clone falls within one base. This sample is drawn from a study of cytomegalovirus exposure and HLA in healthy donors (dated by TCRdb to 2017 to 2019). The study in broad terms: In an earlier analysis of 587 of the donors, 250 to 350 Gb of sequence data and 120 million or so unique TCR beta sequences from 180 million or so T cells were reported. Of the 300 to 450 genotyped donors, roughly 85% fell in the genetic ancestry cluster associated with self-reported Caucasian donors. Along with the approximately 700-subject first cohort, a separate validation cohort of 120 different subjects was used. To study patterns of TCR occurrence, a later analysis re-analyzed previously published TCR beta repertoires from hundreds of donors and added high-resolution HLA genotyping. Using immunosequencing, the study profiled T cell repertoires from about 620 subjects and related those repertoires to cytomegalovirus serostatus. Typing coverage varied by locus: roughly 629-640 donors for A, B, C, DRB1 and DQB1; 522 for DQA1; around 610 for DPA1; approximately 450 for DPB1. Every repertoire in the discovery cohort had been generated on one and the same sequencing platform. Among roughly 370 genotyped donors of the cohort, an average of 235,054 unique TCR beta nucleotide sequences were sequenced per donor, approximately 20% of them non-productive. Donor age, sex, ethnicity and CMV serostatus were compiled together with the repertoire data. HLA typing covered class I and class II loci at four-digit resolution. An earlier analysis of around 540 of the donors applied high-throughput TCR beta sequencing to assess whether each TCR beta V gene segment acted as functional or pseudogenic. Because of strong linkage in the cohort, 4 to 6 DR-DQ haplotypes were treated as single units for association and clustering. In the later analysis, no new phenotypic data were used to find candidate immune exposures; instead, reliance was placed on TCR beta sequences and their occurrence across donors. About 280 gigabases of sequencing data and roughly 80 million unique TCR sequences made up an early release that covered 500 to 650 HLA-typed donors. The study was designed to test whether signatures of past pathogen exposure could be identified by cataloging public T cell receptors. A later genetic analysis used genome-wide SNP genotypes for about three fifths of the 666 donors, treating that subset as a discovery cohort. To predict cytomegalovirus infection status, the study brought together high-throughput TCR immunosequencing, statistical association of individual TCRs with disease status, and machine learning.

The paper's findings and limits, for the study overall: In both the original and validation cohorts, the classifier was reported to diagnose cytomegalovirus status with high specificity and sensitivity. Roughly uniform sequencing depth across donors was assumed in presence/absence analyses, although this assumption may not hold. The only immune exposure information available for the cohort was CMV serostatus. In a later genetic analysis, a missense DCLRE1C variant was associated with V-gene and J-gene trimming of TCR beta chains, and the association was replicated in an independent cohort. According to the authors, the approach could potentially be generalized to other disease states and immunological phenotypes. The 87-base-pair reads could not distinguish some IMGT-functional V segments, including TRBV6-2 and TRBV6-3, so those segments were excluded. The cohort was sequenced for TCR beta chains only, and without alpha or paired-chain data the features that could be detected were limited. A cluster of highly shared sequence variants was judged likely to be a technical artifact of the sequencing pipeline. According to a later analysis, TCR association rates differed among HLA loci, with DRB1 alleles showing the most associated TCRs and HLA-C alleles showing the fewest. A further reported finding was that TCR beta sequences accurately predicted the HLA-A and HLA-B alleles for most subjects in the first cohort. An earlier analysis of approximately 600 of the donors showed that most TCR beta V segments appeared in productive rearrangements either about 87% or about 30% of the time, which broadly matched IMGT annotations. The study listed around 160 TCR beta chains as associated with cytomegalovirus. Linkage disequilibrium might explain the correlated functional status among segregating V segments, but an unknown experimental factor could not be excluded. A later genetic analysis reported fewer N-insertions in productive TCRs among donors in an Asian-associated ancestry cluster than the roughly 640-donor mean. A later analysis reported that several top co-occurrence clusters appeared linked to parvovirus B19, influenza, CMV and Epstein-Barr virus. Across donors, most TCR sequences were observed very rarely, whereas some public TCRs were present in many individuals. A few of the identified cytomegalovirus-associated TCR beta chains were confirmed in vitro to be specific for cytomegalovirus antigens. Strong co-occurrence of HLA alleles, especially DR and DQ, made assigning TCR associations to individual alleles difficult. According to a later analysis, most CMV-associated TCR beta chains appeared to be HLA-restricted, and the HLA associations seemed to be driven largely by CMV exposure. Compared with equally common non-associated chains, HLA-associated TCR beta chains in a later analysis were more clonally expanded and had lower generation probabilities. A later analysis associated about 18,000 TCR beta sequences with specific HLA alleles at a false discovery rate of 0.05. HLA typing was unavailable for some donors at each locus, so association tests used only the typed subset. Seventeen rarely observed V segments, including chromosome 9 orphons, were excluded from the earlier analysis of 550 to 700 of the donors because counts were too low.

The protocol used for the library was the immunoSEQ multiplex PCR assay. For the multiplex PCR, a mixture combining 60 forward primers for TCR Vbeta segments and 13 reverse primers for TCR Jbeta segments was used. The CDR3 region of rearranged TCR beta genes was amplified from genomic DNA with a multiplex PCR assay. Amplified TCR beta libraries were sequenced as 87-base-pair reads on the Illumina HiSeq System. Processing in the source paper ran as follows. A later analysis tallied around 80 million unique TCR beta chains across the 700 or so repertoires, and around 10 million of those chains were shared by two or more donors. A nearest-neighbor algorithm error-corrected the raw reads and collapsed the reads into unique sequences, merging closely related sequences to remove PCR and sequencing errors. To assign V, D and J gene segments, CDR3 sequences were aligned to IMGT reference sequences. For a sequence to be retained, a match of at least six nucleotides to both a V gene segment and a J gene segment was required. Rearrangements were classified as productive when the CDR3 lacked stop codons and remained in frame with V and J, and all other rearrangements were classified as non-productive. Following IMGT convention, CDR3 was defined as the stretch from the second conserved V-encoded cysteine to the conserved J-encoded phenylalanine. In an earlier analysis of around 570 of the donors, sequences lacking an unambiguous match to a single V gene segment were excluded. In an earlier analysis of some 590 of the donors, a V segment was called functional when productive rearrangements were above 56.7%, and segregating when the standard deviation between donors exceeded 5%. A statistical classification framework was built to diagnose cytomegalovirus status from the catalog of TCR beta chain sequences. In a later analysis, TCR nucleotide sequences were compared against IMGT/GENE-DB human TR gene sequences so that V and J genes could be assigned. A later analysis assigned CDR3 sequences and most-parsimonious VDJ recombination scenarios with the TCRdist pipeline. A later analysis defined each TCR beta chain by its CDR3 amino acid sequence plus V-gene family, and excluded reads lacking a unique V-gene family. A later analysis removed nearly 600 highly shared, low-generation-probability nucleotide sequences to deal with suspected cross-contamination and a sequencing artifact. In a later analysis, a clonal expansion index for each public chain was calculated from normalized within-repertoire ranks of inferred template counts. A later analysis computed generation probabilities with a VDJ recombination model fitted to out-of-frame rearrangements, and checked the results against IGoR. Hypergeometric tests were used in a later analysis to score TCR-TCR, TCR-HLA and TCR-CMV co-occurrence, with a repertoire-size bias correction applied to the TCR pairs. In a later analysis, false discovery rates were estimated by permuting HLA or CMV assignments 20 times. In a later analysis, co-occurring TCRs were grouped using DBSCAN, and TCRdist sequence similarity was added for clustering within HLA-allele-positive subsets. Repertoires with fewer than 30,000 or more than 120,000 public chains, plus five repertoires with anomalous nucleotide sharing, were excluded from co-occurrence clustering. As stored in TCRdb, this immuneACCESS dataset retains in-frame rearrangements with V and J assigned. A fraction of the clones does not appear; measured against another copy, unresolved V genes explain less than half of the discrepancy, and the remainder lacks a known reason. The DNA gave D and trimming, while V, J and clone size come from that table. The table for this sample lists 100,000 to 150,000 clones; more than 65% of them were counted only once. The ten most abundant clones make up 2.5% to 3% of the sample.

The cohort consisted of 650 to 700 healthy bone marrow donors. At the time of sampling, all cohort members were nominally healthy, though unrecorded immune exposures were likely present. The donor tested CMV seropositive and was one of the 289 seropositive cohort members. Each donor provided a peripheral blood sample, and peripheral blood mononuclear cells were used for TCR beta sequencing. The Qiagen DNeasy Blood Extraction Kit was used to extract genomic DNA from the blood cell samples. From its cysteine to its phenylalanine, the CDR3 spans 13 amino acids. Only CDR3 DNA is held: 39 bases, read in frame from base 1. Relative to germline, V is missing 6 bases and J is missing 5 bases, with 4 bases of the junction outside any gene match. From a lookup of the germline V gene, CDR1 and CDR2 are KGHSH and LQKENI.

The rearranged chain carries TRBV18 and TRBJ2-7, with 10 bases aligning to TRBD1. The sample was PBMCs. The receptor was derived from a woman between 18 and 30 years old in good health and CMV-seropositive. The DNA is TGTGCCAGCTCCGGGACAGGGGCGGACGAGCAGTACTTC. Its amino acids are CASSGTGADEQYF.